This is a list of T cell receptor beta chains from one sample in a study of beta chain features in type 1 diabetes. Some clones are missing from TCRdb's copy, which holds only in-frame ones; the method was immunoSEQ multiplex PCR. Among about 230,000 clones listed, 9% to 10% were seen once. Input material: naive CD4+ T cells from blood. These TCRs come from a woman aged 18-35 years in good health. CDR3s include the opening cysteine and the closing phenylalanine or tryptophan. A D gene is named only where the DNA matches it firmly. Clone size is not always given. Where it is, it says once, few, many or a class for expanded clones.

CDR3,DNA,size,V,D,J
CASRRGDTQYF,TGTGCCAGTAGAAGAGGAGATACGCAGTATTTT,many,TRBV19,-,TRBJ2-3
CASSPLSGQSSGANVLTF,TGTGCCAGCTCACCACTTAGCGGGCAGAGCTCTGGGGCCAACGTCCTGACTTTC,-,TRBV18,TRBD2,TRBJ2-6
CASSPGLAGDTGELFF,TGTGCCAGCTCCCCGGGACTAGCGGGAGACACCGGGGAGCTGTTTTTT,-,TRBV18,TRBD2,TRBJ2-2
CASSLVGVNSEAFF,TGTGCCAGCAGCTTAGTCGGGGTGAACAGTGAAGCTTTCTTT,few,TRBV7-2,-,TRBJ1-1
CASSVELMNTEAFF,TGTGCCAGCAGCGTAGAACTGATGAACACTGAAGCTTTCTTT,few,TRBV9,-,TRBJ1-1
CASSLLRGYGYTF,TGTGCCAGCAGTTTACTCCGGGGCTATGGCTACACCTTC,-,TRBV28,-,TRBJ1-2
CASIGGQGRNGYTF,TGTGCCAGCATAGGGGGACAGGGAAGAAATGGCTACACCTTC,few,TRBV6-5,TRBD1,TRBJ1-2
CASMSQGVYYGYTF,TGTGCCAGCATGTCGCAGGGGGTTTACTATGGCTACACCTTC,few,TRBV2,TRBD1,TRBJ1-2
CASSQWTGEGNTIYF,TGTGCCAGCAGCCAGTGGACAGGGGAGGGAAACACCATATATTTT,few,TRBV5-4,TRBD1,TRBJ1-3
CASSLTGTSGSGELFF,TGTGCCAGCAGCTTAACCGGGACTAGCGGCTCCGGGGAGCTGTTTTTT,-,TRBV7-3,TRBD2,TRBJ2-2
CASSLVLAGDVGDTQYF,TGTGCCAGCAGCTTAGTTCTAGCGGGAGACGTAGGAGATACGCAGTATTTT,-,TRBV11-3,TRBD2,TRBJ2-3
CASSRTEGYEQYF,TGTGCCAGCAGTAGGACAGAGGGCTACGAGCAGTACTTC,few,TRBV6-5,-,TRBJ2-7
CASSLQGYYEQYF,TGTGCCAGCAGCTTACAGGGTTACTACGAGCAGTACTTC,-,TRBV11-2,-,TRBJ2-7
CASSRTAHTGELFF,TGTGCCAGCAGCCGGACAGCGCATACCGGGGAGCTGTTTTTT,-,TRBV6-5,-,TRBJ2-2
CASSFGGRLAGGETQYF,TGCGCCAGCAGCTTTGGGGGGCGACTAGCGGGAGGAGAGACCCAGTACTTC,few,TRBV5-1,TRBD2,TRBJ2-5
CASSRPLGGGDNEQFF,TGTGCCAGTAGTAGGCCGCTGGGGGGAGGTGACAATGAGCAGTTCTTC,few,TRBV19,-,TRBJ2-1
CASSRLAGRYEQYF,TGTGCCAGCAGCCGACTAGCGGGCCGCTACGAGCAGTACTTC,few,TRBV5-4,TRBD2,TRBJ2-7
CASSESLAGGDNEQFF,TGTGCCAGCAGTGAAAGCCTAGCGGGGGGGGACAATGAGCAGTTCTTC,-,TRBV2,TRBD2,TRBJ2-1
CASSLGQRSPDTEAFF,TGTGCCAGCAGCCTCGGGCAGCGGTCTCCGGACACTGAAGCTTTCTTT,-,TRBV5-5,-,TRBJ1-1
CASSYRQIGIQYF,TGTGCCAGCAGCTACCGACAGATTGGAATTCAGTACTTC,-,TRBV5-4,-,TRBJ2-4
CASSPQRGASYEQYF,TGTGCCAGCTCACCACAGCGGGGGGCCTCCTACGAGCAGTACTTC,few,TRBV18,TRBD2,TRBJ2-7
CASSRGSSKNIQYF,TGTGCCAGCAGCCGGGGGAGCAGTAAGAACATTCAGTACTTC,-,TRBV6-5,-,TRBJ2-4
CASSPRTGQETQYF,TGTGCCAGCAGCCCGAGGACAGGGCAAGAGACCCAGTACTTC,-,TRBV6-5,TRBD1,TRBJ2-5
CASSEARTGEIKPQHF,TGTGCCAGCAGTGAAGCACGGACAGGGGAAATCAAGCCCCAGCATTTT,few,TRBV2,TRBD1,TRBJ1-5
CASSLRQAINEKLFF,TGTGCCAGCTCACTAAGACAGGCCATTAATGAAAAACTGTTTTTT,few,TRBV18,-,TRBJ1-4
CASSSDRDQPQHF,TGTGCCAGCAGCTCGGACAGGGATCAGCCCCAGCATTTT,few,TRBV5-4,TRBD1,TRBJ1-5
CASSGDRDQPQHF,TGCGCCAGCAGTGGGGACAGGGATCAGCCCCAGCATTTT,few,TRBV10-2,TRBD1,TRBJ1-5
CATSRDIGGNEKLFF,TGTGCCACCAGCAGAGATATTGGCGGTAATGAAAAACTGTTTTTT,few,TRBV15,-,TRBJ1-4
CAWSVGGSGNTIYF,TGTGCCTGGAGTGTGGGGGGCTCTGGAAACACCATATATTTT,-,TRBV30,-,TRBJ1-3
CASRRDNFSNQPQHF,TGTGCCAGCAGGAGGGACAATTTTAGCAATCAGCCCCAGCATTTT,few,TRBV6-5,-,TRBJ1-5
CASSPLRGETQYF,TGTGCCAGCAGTCCACTAAGAGGAGAGACCCAGTACTTC,few,TRBV9,-,TRBJ2-5
CASSSGLPPYNEQFF,TGCGCCAGCAGCTCGGGACTCCCGCCCTACAATGAGCAGTTCTTC,-,TRBV5-1,-,TRBJ2-1
CASSPLRNTEAFF,TGTGCCAGCAGCCCCCTCAGGAACACTGAAGCTTTCTTT,-,TRBV7-9,-,TRBJ1-1
CASSSRAATDTQYF,TGTGCCAGCAGCTCCCGAGCGGCCACAGATACGCAGTATTTT,-,TRBV7-2,-,TRBJ2-3
CASSRLAGANVLTF,TGTGCCAGTAGCAGGTTGGCTGGGGCCAACGTCCTGACTTTC,many,TRBV19,-,TRBJ2-6
CSVDRLMNTEAFF,TGCAGCGTTGATCGACTGATGAACACTGAAGCTTTCTTT,few,TRBV29-1,-,TRBJ1-1
CASSRVGLYEQYF,TGTGCCAGCAGCAGGGTGGGGCTATACGAGCAGTACTTC,few,TRBV25-1,-,TRBJ2-7
CATGTSGRDEQFF,TGTGCCACAGGGACTAGCGGGAGGGATGAGCAGTTCTTC,few,TRBV2,TRBD2,TRBJ2-1
CASSPGRLDYNEQFF,TGTGCCAGCAGTCCCGGGAGGCTAGACTACAATGAGCAGTTCTTC,few,TRBV2,TRBD2,TRBJ2-1
CATGKAMNTEAFF,TGTGCCACCGGGAAGGCAATGAACACTGAAGCTTTCTTT,few,TRBV2,-,TRBJ1-1
CASSMTGGPEAFF,TGTGCCAGTAGTATGACAGGGGGACCTGAAGCTTTCTTT,-,TRBV19,TRBD1,TRBJ1-1
CASRGGGQGSYEQYF,TGTGCCAGCAGGGGAGGGGGACAGGGGTCCTACGAGCAGTACTTC,-,TRBV6-1,TRBD1,TRBJ2-7
CASSIGAGGNQPQHF,TGTGCCAGTAGTATAGGAGCAGGGGGTAATCAGCCCCAGCATTTT,-,TRBV19,TRBD1,TRBJ1-5
CASSPRQASTDTQYF,TGTGCCAGCAGCCCCCGGCAGGCTAGCACAGATACGCAGTATTTT,-,TRBV9,-,TRBJ2-3
CASSPGDRGNQPQHF,TGCGCCAGCAGCCCGGGAGACAGGGGCAATCAGCCCCAGCATTTT,few,TRBV5-1,TRBD1,TRBJ1-5
CASSQAHRADEQYF,TGTGCCAGCAGCCAAGCGCACAGGGCAGACGAGCAGTACTTC,-,TRBV4-2,-,TRBJ2-7
CASSPTTGTNYGYTF,TGCGCCAGCAGCCCGACGACAGGGACTAACTATGGCTACACCTTC,-,TRBV5-1,TRBD1,TRBJ1-2
CSVEGTSGRYEQFF,TGCAGCGTTGAAGGGACTAGCGGGAGGTATGAGCAGTTCTTC,many,TRBV29-1,TRBD2,TRBJ2-1
CASSQAGTRPGQYF,TGTGCCAGCAGCCAAGCCGGGACTCGCCCAGGGCAGTACTTC,few,TRBV14,-,TRBJ2-7
CASNKGQPLDGYTF,TGCGCCAGCAACAAGGGACAGCCTTTGGATGGCTACACCTTC,few,TRBV4-1,TRBD1,TRBJ1-2
CASSFPGDSNQPQHF,TGTGCCAGCAGTTTCCCCGGAGATAGCAATCAGCCCCAGCATTTT,-,TRBV6-6,-,TRBJ1-5
CSVEGHSSGMNTEAFF,TGCAGCGTTGAAGGGCATTCCTCAGGGATGAACACTGAAGCTTTCTTT,-,TRBV29-1,-,TRBJ1-1
CASSQQRFSGANVLTF,TGTGCCAGCAGCCAACAGAGGTTCTCTGGGGCCAACGTCCTGACTTTC,few,TRBV14,-,TRBJ2-6
CASSLPGGSSEGNQPQHF,TGTGCCAGCAGCTTACCAGGGGGCAGTTCGGAGGGTAATCAGCCCCAGCATTTT,few,TRBV7-9,TRBD1,TRBJ1-5
CASRSREGNEQFF,TGTGCCAGTAGATCGCGGGAGGGTAATGAGCAGTTCTTC,few,TRBV19,TRBD2,TRBJ2-1
CASSPQGANTEAFF,TGTGCCAGCTCACCACAGGGGGCGAACACTGAAGCTTTCTTT,-,TRBV18,TRBD1,TRBJ1-1
CASSLFGSADTQYF,TGCGCCAGCAGCTTGTTCGGGAGCGCAGATACGCAGTATTTT,-,TRBV5-1,-,TRBJ2-3
CAWSFGVGQPQHF,TGTGCCTGGAGTTTCGGGGTCGGTCAGCCCCAGCATTTT,few,TRBV30,-,TRBJ1-5
CASSQDDQRGVLQETQYF,TGCGCCAGCAGCCAAGATGACCAGCGGGGGGTCCTCCAAGAGACCCAGTACTTC,-,TRBV4-1,TRBD2,TRBJ2-5
CASSVLGGGMDEQFF,TGTGCCAGCAGCGTACTTGGAGGAGGGATGGATGAGCAGTTCTTC,few,TRBV9,-,TRBJ2-1